This TCR beta chain was sequenced for a study of regulatory T cells in long-lasting Graves disease. Notes on the study in general: Less diverse TCR repertoires were seen in persistent Graves' patients than in newly diagnosed ones.

This clonotype was seen more than once but under ten times. Antigen: not known. Construction of TCR beta libraries relied on iRepertoire HTBI primers and on Arm-PCR targeting CDR3 regions. Using its own MiXCR run on the multiplex PCR reads, TCRdb lists one record per CDR3 protein. The sample has fewer than 650,000 distinct CDR3 sequences, about 16% seen once. The time point denotes: newly diagnosed GD, antithyroid drugs for less than 3 months. Researchers made the TCR library from RNA that was extracted from PBMCs. The same specimen was also included in a second study, on T cells in Graves' hyperthyroidism and ophthalmopathy.

Sequences were derived from peripheral blood mononuclear cells (PBMCs), sampled at new diagnosis, from a patient treated with antithyroid drugs. The origin of this receptor is a woman under 40 with Graves disease.

The CDR3 DNA reads TGTGCCAGCAGCTTCCATACCGCACTAGCGGGGGACACAGATACGCAGTATTTT. This translates into CASSFHTALAGDTDTQYF. The rearrangement uses TRBV3-1 and TRBJ2-3, with 11 bases lining up with TRBD2. CDR1 and CDR2 from the germline V gene are LGHDT and YNNKEL (reference sequence). V was clipped by 5 bases and J by 2 bases; unmatched bases: 12. This CDR3 contains 18 residues.